This is a list of T cell receptor beta chains from one sample in a study of blood T cell repertoires in COVID-19. The assay was immunoSEQ multiplex PCR, and TCRdb's table has in-frame clones only and misses some. This sample has around 65,000 clones; 79% occur once, and the top ten carry roughly 50%. Sequenced input: peripheral blood. The receptors were sampled from a human donor in a cohort sampled during active COVID-19. Each CDR3 is given with its conserved first and last residue. The D gene is left open where the match is weak. Clone size, where shown, is once, few, many, or a class for clones that have expanded.

DNA: TGTGCCAGTAGTGGACAGGGGGTATATGGCTACACCTTC
CDR3: CASSGQGVYGYTF
V: TRBV19
size: NA
J: TRBJ1-2
D: TRBD1

DNA: TGCGCCAGCAGTGAGTCGAAGGGGCGGTTTAACTATGGCTACACCTTC
CDR3: CASSESKGRFNYGYTF
V: TRBV10-2
size: NA
J: TRBJ1-2
D: NA

DNA: TGTGCCAGCAGTGAGAGAGCGGGAAGGGGAGGCTACGAGCAGTACTTC
CDR3: CASSERAGRGGYEQYF
V: TRBV6-1
size: NA
J: TRBJ2-7
D: TRBD2

DNA: TGCAGCGTAACCGGGACACTCTACGAGCAGTACTTC
CDR3: CSVTGTLYEQYF
V: TRBV29-1
size: NA
J: TRBJ2-7
D: NA

DNA: TGCGCCAGCAGCTCCGGGACAGGGCCTCAAGAGACCCAGTACTTC
CDR3: CASSSGTGPQETQYF
V: TRBV5-1
size: NA
J: TRBJ2-5
D: TRBD1

DNA: TGTGCCAGTAGTCTTGACTCCCGGCGCTCCTACAATGAGCAGTTCTTC
CDR3: CASSLDSRRSYNEQFF
V: TRBV19
size: NA
J: TRBJ2-1
D: NA

DNA: TGTGCCAGCAGTCAAACTAGCGGGAGCTGGAACATTCAGTACTTC
CDR3: CASSQTSGSWNIQYF
V: TRBV27
size: NA
J: TRBJ2-4
D: TRBD2

DNA: TGTGCCAACAGACTAGCGGGGGGGCCTGAGCAGTTCTTC
CDR3: CANRLAGGPEQFF
V: TRBV2
size: NA
J: TRBJ2-1
D: TRBD2

DNA: TGTGCCAGCAGCCAACTAGCGGGGGCCAACACCGGGGAGCTGTTTTTT
CDR3: CASSQLAGANTGELFF
V: TRBV3-1/TRBV3-2
size: NA
J: TRBJ2-2
D: TRBD2

DNA: TGTGCCAGCAGGAAGGGGCCTGAGCAGTTCTTC
CDR3: CASRKGPEQFF
V: TRBV12-3/TRBV12-4
size: NA
J: TRBJ2-1
D: NA

DNA: TGTGCCAGCAGCGGGGGACTAGCGGGGAACACAGATACGCAGTATTTT
CDR3: CASSGGLAGNTDTQYF
V: TRBV7-2
size: NA
J: TRBJ2-3
D: TRBD2

DNA: TGTGCCAGCAGTTTGGGCCGCCGGCGGGTCTATGGCTACACCTTC
CDR3: CASSLGRRRVYGYTF
V: TRBV28
size: once
J: TRBJ1-2
D: NA

DNA: TGTGCCTGGCTTTCGGGCTCTGGGGCCAACGTCCTGACTTTC
CDR3: CAWLSGSGANVLTF
V: TRBV30
size: few
J: TRBJ2-6
D: NA

DNA: TGTGCCAGTACAGGGGGCGGAGAGACCCAGTACTTC
CDR3: CASTGGGETQYF
V: TRBV2
size: once
J: TRBJ2-5
D: TRBD1

DNA: TGTGCCAGCAGTGATAAGACTAGCGGGAGAAATGAGCAGTTCTTC
CDR3: CASSDKTSGRNEQFF
V: TRBV6-1
size: NA
J: TRBJ2-1
D: TRBD2

DNA: TGTGCCAGCAGCGAAGGGGGGGTGAACATTCAGTACTTC
CDR3: CASSEGGVNIQYF
V: TRBV12-3/TRBV12-4
size: NA
J: TRBJ2-4
D: NA

DNA: TGTGCCAGCAGATCGGACAGGGGGAACGAGCAGTACTTC
CDR3: CASRSDRGNEQYF
V: TRBV25-1
size: NA
J: TRBJ2-7
D: TRBD1

DNA: TGTGCCAGCACTAGGGACAGGGCCCCCTACGAGCAGTACTTC
CDR3: CASTRDRAPYEQYF
V: TRBV28
size: NA
J: TRBJ2-7
D: TRBD1

DNA: TGTGCCAGCAAGGGGAGGATGGATAGCAATCAGCCCCAGCATTTT
CDR3: CASKGRMDSNQPQHF
V: TRBV27
size: NA
J: TRBJ1-5
D: NA

DNA: TGTGCCAGCAGCCCCTTTCCGGGCAGGGGGGATTCACCCCTCCACTTT
CDR3: CASSPFPGRGDSPLHF
V: TRBV7-6
size: few
J: TRBJ1-6
D: TRBD1

DNA: TGTGCCAGCAGCTTAGTAGGGGTACAGGGTTATAGCAATCAGCCCCAGCATTTT
CDR3: CASSLVGVQGYSNQPQHF
V: TRBV7-2
size: once
J: TRBJ1-5
D: NA

DNA: TGTGCCAGTAGCGCGACAGGGCTGAACACTGAAGCTTTCTTT
CDR3: CASSATGLNTEAFF
V: TRBV19
size: NA
J: TRBJ1-1
D: TRBD1

DNA: TGCGCCAGCAGCTTGGTACTAGCGGGGGGGAATACGCAGTATTTT
CDR3: CASSLVLAGGNTQYF
V: TRBV5-1
size: NA
J: TRBJ2-3
D: TRBD2

DNA: TGTGCCAGCAGCTTAGGGAGGGATTCCTACGAGCAGTACTTC
CDR3: CASSLGRDSYEQYF
V: TRBV7-9
size: NA
J: TRBJ2-7
D: NA

DNA: TGTGCCACCAGCCTCCAAAAGGCCCCCGGGGGCTACACCTTC
CDR3: CATSLQKAPGGYTF
V: TRBV15
size: NA
J: TRBJ1-2
D: NA